The 25 T cell receptor beta chains presented below share a single source sample, sequenced in a study of identical twins. TCRdb called the 5' RACE reads again in MiXCR, with one record for every CDR3 protein. This sample has around 250,000 distinct CDR3 sequences; approximately 12% occur once, and the top ten carry about 4%. These data also featured in a second study, about yellow fever vaccine responses in identical twins.

Sequenced material: memory (CD45RO+) T cells sorted from blood. All receptors come from a woman younger than 30 in good health.

The chain combines TRBV5-1 with TRBJ2-7; perhaps TRBD2 as D (5 bases). V dropped 3 bases and J dropped 2 bases, with 12 bases sitting between them. The CDR3 loop spans 14 amino acids. Germline-derived CDR1 and CDR2 are SGHRS and YFSETQ. The CDR3 region has the DNA TGCGCCAGCAGCTCCGGGATATCTACCTACGAGCAGTACTTC. It codes for CASSSGISTYEQYF. The complete variable domain, with remaining parts taken from reference TRBV5-1 and TRBJ2-7, reads KAGVTQTPRYLIKTRGQQVTLSCSPISGHRSVSWYQQTPGQGLQFLFEYFSETQRNKGNFPGRFSGRQFSNSRSEMNVSTLELGDSALYLCASSSGISTYEQYFGPGTRLTVT.

The chain combines TRBV27 with TRBJ2-7; 10 bases fit TRBD2. Losses at the gene ends were 4 bases for V and 6 bases for J; bases not matched to a gene: 6. The germline CDR1 and CDR2 sequences are MNHEY and SMNVEV (reference sequence). The CDR3 length is 14 residues. The CDR3 sequence is CASSYQREGREQYF. CDR3 coding DNA: TGTGCCAGCAGTTATCAGCGGGAGGGGCGCGAGCAGTACTTC.

The chain combines TRBV7-2 with TRBJ2-1, with D perhaps TRBD2 (5 bases). Trimming removed 2 bases from V and 3 bases from J, with 14 bases in between. The CDR3 length is 16 residues. The germline gives CDR1 SGHTA, CDR2 FQGNSA. This CDR3 is CASSLRSASLYNEQFF. As DNA, the CDR3 is TGTGCCAGCAGCTTAAGGTCGGCTAGCCTCTACAATGAGCAGTTCTTC.

This clonotype was observed a handful of times. The chain has TRBV27 and TRBJ2-5; TRBD2 matches 7 bases. This CDR3 is built from 14 residues. Germline V gives CDR1 MNHEY, CDR2 SMNVEV (reference sequence). The J segment lost 6 bases and the V segment lost 5 bases, leaving 9 bases of the junction unmatched. In DNA form, the CDR3 reads TGTGCCAGCAGTCTAGGGAGGGGTGTAAAGACCCAGTACTTC. Encoded protein: CASSLGRGVKTQYF.

The rearrangement links TRBV11-3 to TRBJ2-1, with a possible D match to TRBD2 (5 bases). V gave up 1 base and J gave up 9 bases, with 10 bases separating them. The CDR3 has 13 residues. Germline loops: CDR1 SGHNT, CDR2 YENEEA. CDR3 amino acids: CASSLGRMTEQFF. CDR3 coding DNA: TGTGCCAGCAGCTTAGGGAGGATGACTGAGCAGTTCTTC.

The V gene is TRBV11-3, the J gene TRBJ2-1; D is unclear. CDR3 length: 14 residues. CDR1 and CDR2 from the germline V gene are SGHNT and YENEEA. V was pared by 0 bases and J by 4 bases, with 7 bases between. CDR3 sequence (DNA): TGTGCCAGCAGCTTAGATCAATCTTACAATGAGCAGTTCTTC. It encodes CASSLDQSYNEQFF.

This clonotype has only a few counts. The V and J genes are TRBV20-1 and TRBJ2-3; 11 nucleotides align to TRBD2. CDR3 length: 15 amino acids. CDR1 and CDR2 (germline): DFQATT, SNEGSKA (reference sequence). V trimming: 4 bases; J trimming: 5 bases; junction bases outside the gene matches: 8. The DNA of the CDR3 is TGCAGTGCTATGATTAGCGGGAGGGGGAAAGATACGCAGTATTTT. Its translation: CSAMISGRGKDTQYF.

This clonotype has more than one count but fewer than ten. The chain employs TRBV10-3 and TRBJ2-1; D possibly corresponds to TRBD2 (7 bases). Looked up from germline, CDR1 is ENHRY and CDR2 is SYGVKD. Trimming took off 3 bases at V and 7 bases at J, with 19 bases between the two ends. There are 16 residues in the CDR3. The CDR3 loop is CAISDRGAGHVNEQFF. Written as DNA, the CDR3 is TGTGCCATCAGTGACCGGGGGGCCGGTCATGTGAATGAGCAGTTCTTC.

About this clonotype: This clone may be a read error of a much larger clone one base away. The chain employs TRBV6-2 or TRBV6-3 and TRBJ2-3; D uncertain. This CDR3 region has 11 residues. Trimming left V 4 bases short and J 6 bases short, with 5 bases between. In germline, CDR1 is MNHEY, CDR2 SVGEGT. The chain's CDR3 is CASSSWDTQYF. As DNA, the CDR3 is TGTGCCAGCAGTTCCTGGGATACGCAGTATTTT.

The chain recombines TRBV11-2 with TRBJ2-7, with 8 bases fitting TRBD1. The V and J ends lost 1 base and 4 bases, in that order; junction bases with no gene match: 6. Germline assignment: CDR1 SGHAT and CDR2 FQNNGV. CDR3 size: 15 residues. CDR3 residues: CASSLGGTGLYEQYF. The CDR3 coding sequence is TGTGCCAGCAGCTTAGGGGGGACAGGACTTTACGAGCAGTACTTC.

This clonotype was recorded many times. The CDR3 nucleotides are TGTGCCAGCAGCGCCGGACAGGGAAGGGCAGATACGCAGTATTTT. Protein product: CASSAGQGRADTQYF. This chain connects TRBV9 to TRBJ2-3; 8 nucleotides agree with TRBD1. Germline values: CDR1 SGDLS, CDR2 YYNGEE. V lost 3 bases, J lost 4 bases, and 7 bases stayed unmatched. The length of the CDR3 is 15 residues.

This clonotype was counted only a few times. The chain carries TRBV6-2 or TRBV6-3 and TRBJ2-5; D might be TRBD2 (6 bases). The germline gives CDR1 MNHEY, CDR2 SVGEGT. This CDR3 comprises 14 residues. Trimming shortened V by 2 bases and J by 5 bases, and 12 bases separated the two germline ends. The CDR3 region is CASSYPSAVETQYF. In DNA form, the CDR3 reads TGTGCCAGCAGTTACCCTAGCGCCGTGGAGACCCAGTACTTC.

This clonotype was counted between two and nine times. The CDR3 DNA sequence: TGCAGTGCTAACCCGGGACTCAGGCAGGAGACCCAGTACTTC. Translating gives CSANPGLRQETQYF. The rearrangement uses TRBV20-1 and TRBJ2-5; the D gene is possibly TRBD2 (6 bases). V lost 4 bases to trimming and J lost 5 bases, with 17 bases between them. CDR1 and CDR2 (germline): DFQATT, SNEGSKA (reference sequence). The CDR3 spans 14 residues.

This clonotype was seen a handful of times. The chain joins TRBV28 to TRBJ2-2; D unresolved. Trimming took off 5 bases at V and 7 bases at J, with 14 bases between the two ends. This CDR3 has 14 amino acids. Germline loops: CDR1 MDHEN, CDR2 SYDVKM. Here the CDR3 DNA reads TGTGCCAGCAGTATCAATCAGATTCGCGGGGAGCTGTTTTTT. Its translation: CASSINQIRGELFF. The full variable domain, its missing parts supplied by reference TRBV28 and TRBJ2-2, is DVKVTQSSRYLVKRTGEKVFLECVQDMDHENMFWYRQDPGLGLRLIYFSYDVKMKEKGDIPEGYSVSREKKERFSLILESASTNQTSMYLCASSINQIRGELFFGEGSRLTVL.

In its sample, this clonotype was seen many times. This sequence joins TRBV29-1 and TRBJ2-5; D is uncertain. Germline loops: CDR1 SQVTM, CDR2 ANQGSEA. Trimming took 7 bases from V and 5 from J, leaving 14 bases between them. The CDR3 contains 12 residues. The CDR3 is CSAMASGETQYF. DNA for the CDR3: TGCAGCGCTATGGCCTCCGGCGAGACCCAGTACTTC.

This chain connects TRBV3-1 to TRBJ2-2; TRBD2 might be the D (5 bases). The CDR3 has 16 amino acids. Deletions cut 1 base from V and 3 bases from J, with 12 bases between. Germline V gene sequence: CDR1 LGHDT, CDR2 YNNKEL (reference sequence). CDR3 amino acids: CASSQGLLTHTGELFF. The CDR3 bases are TGTGCCAGCAGCCAAGGACTACTCACTCACACCGGGGAGCTGTTTTTT. The complete variable domain, with remaining parts taken from reference TRBV3-1 and TRBJ2-2, reads DTAVSQTPKYLVTQMGNDKSIKCEQNLGHDTMYWYKQDSKKFLKIMFSYNNKELIINETVPNRFSPKSPDKAHLNLHINSLELGDSAVYFCASSQGLLTHTGELFFGEGSRLTVL.

This clonotype appeared a few times. The J gene is TRBJ2-6, the V gene TRBV7-9; maybe TRBD1 (6 bases). This CDR3 is built from 16 residues. V was cut by 3 bases and J by 4 bases, with 13 bases left in between. Germline CDR1 is SEHNR and CDR2 is FQNEAQ (reference sequence). The CDR3: CASSFRRTAGANVLTF. CDR3 DNA sequence: TGTGCCAGCAGCTTCCGTAGGACAGCCGGGGCCAACGTCCTGACTTTC.

This clonotype was counted only a few times. V is TRBV24-1 and J is TRBJ2-2; D remains ambiguous. The germline gives CDR1 KGHDR, CDR2 SFDVKD. The germline V and J ends were trimmed by 5 bases and 6 bases, with 21 bases remaining between them. The CDR3 length is 17 residues. The CDR3 bases are TGTGCCACCAGTGGTTGGGGAAAGGATTTAATGGCCGGGGAGCTGTTTTTT. Translation gives CATSGWGKDLMAGELFF.

The rearrangement links TRBV6-6 to TRBJ1-1; weak D call: TRBD1 (6 bases). V shed 3 bases and J shed 11 bases, with 10 bases lying between them. Germline values: CDR1 MNHNY, CDR2 SVGAGI (reference sequence). This CDR3 has 11 residues. The CDR3 coding sequence is TGTGCCAGCAGTTATGGGGGGCCCGCTTTCTTT. This sequence encodes CASSYGGPAFF.

This clonotype was seen ten or more times. The genes are TRBV29-1 and TRBJ2-5; no reliable D call. There are 12 residues in the CDR3. Per germline, CDR1 SQVTM and CDR2 ANQGSEA. Trimming left V 5 bases short and J 1 base short, with 8 bases between. For the CDR3, the DNA is TGCAGCGTTCTTGCCAGCCAAGAGACCCAGTACTTC. Its translation: CSVLASQETQYF. The full variable domain, with the rest looked up from reference TRBV29-1 and TRBJ2-5, is SAVISQKPSRDICQRGTSLTIQCQVDSQVTMMFWYRQQPGQSLTLIATANQGSEATYESGFVIDKFPISRPNLTFSTLTVSNMSPEDSSIYLCSVLASQETQYFGPGTRLLVL.

This clonotype turned up a few times. The gene calls are TRBV3-1 and TRBJ2-1; D is ambiguous. CDR1 and CDR2 from the germline V gene are LGHDT and YNNKEL (reference sequence). V was shortened by 1 base and J by 6 bases, with 7 bases between the two germline ends. The CDR3 loop spans 13 amino acids. The CDR3 bases are TGTGCCAGCAGCCAAGTTAGCCCCAATGAGCAGTTCTTC. It translates to CASSQVSPNEQFF.

This clonotype was seen a few times. This sequence joins TRBV28 and TRBJ2-1, with 16 positions matching TRBD2. The CDR3 has 18 amino acids. Germline values: CDR1 MDHEN, CDR2 SYDVKM. Trimming removed 4 bases from V and 7 bases from J; junction bases left unmatched: 10. The CDR3 DNA reads TGTGCCAGCAGTTCTTCCGGGACTAGCGGGAGGGCTCGGAATGAGCAGTTCTTC. Translation gives CASSSSGTSGRARNEQFF. Using reference TRBV28 and TRBJ2-1 for the parts outside the CDR3, the full variable domain is DVKVTQSSRYLVKRTGEKVFLECVQDMDHENMFWYRQDPGLGLRLIYFSYDVKMKEKGDIPEGYSVSREKKERFSLILESASTNQTSMYLCASSSSGTSGRARNEQFFGPGTRLTVL.

V usage is TRBV2 and J usage is TRBJ2-1; D might be TRBD2 (5 bases). The V gene's germline CDR1 is SNHLY and CDR2 FYNNEI. CDR3 length: 17 residues. V was trimmed by 4 bases and J by 8 bases, leaving 24 bases between them. In nucleotides, the CDR3 is TGTGCCAGCAGTGGACACCCGTGGGGAGTGGTGGGAGATGAGCAGTTCTTC. Residues: CASSGHPWGVVGDEQFF.

For this clonotype: One end of the junction is discordant with germline, which a read error may explain. V usage is TRBV12-3 or TRBV12-4 and J usage is TRBJ2-1; tentatively, D is TRBD2 (6 bases). This CDR3 is 16 amino acids long. The CDR3, as DNA: TGTGCCATCAGTTTTCGAGCGGGCCCGACCTACAATGAGCAGTTCTTC. As protein: CAISFRAGPTYNEQFF.

The gene calls are TRBV9 and TRBJ2-4; D remains ambiguous. V shed 4 bases and J shed 5 bases, with 16 bases lying between them. The CDR3 is made up of 15 amino acids. Per the germline V gene, CDR1 is SGDLS and CDR2 is YYNGEE. CDR3 amino acids: CASSNGLAGQNIQYF. In DNA form, the CDR3 reads TGTGCCAGCAGCAACGGTCTCGCTGGCCAAAACATTCAGTACTTC. The entire variable domain, with the rest obtained from reference TRBV9 and TRBJ2-4, is as follows: DSGVTQTPKHLITATGQRVTLRCSPRSGDLSVYWYQQSLDQGLQFLIQYYNGEERAKGNILERFSAQQFPDLHSELNLSSLELGDSALYFCASSNGLAGQNIQYFGAGTRLSVL.